Listed here is a single T cell receptor (beta chain). Its target is unknown. TCRdb re-derived calls from the 5' RACE reads in MiXCR, one entry per CDR3 protein. The sample shows about 140,000 distinct CDR3 sequences, approximately 8.4% of them seen only once. This specimen belongs to a study of CD8 T cells in ankylosing spondylitis. Study-level points and caveats: Some of the motif variants had earlier been found in reactive arthritis patients' fluid and blood.

The receptor comes from a male donor with ankylosing spondylitis. The specimen was synovial fluid, either unsorted or a sorted T cell fraction (not recorded which).

The CDR3 region has the DNA TGTGCCAGCAGTCCGGACGGAAATGAGCAGTTCTTC. This gives the protein CASSPDGNEQFF. The gene calls are TRBV2 and TRBJ2-1; D call uncertain. The germline CDR1 and CDR2 sequences are SNHLY and FYNNEI. The V gene lost 5 bases and the J gene lost 7 bases, with 9 bases spanning the gap. The length of the CDR3 is 12 residues.